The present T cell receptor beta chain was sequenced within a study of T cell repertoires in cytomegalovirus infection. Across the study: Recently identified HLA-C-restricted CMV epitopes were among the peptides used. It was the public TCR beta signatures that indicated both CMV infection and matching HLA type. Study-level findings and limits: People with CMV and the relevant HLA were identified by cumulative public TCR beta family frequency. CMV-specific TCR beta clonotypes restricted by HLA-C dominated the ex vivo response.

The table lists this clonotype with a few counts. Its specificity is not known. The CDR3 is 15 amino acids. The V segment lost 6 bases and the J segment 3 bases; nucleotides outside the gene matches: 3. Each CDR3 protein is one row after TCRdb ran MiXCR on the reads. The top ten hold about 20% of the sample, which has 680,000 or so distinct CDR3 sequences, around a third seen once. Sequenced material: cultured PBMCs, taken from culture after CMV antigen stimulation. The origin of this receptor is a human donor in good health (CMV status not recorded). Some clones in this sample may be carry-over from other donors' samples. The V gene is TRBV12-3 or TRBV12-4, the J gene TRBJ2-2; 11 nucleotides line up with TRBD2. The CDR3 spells CASRGSGGDTGELFF. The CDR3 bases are TGTGCCAGCAGGGGTAGCGGGGGGGACACCGGGGAGCTGTTTTTT.